This T cell receptor (beta chain) was documented in a study of T cell responses to AZD1222 COVID-19 vaccine. On the study more broadly: Second-dose groups at about 4 or about 12 weeks were pooled. General study findings and limits: Among spike-specific TCRs, nearly half reportedly target unmutated variant regions.

Here immunoSEQ multiplex PCR was the method, and the copy in TCRdb shows in-frame clones only, minus some. This sample has about 140,000 clones, with about 86% found just once. Comments on this clone: The antigen remains unidentified.

With V trimmed by 0 bases and J by 6 bases, 6 bases remained unmatched. The CDR3 length is 16 residues. The germline CDR1 and CDR2 sequences are LGHDT and YNNKEL (reference sequence). The sequence came from an adult in good health. This chain joins TRBV3-1 (or the pseudogene TRBV3-2) and TRBJ1-5; 9 bases fit TRBD1. The sample was peripheral blood, taken on day 0 of AZD1222 vaccination. The chain's CDR3 is CASSQDPRQGGQPQHF. The CDR3 DNA reads TGTGCCAGCAGCCAAGATCCCCGACAGGGGGGTCAGCCCCAGCATTTT.